One sample yielded the 32 T cell receptor beta chains listed below, sequenced in a study of blood T cell repertoires in COVID-19. The method was immunoSEQ multiplex PCR; TCRdb's version includes in-frame clones alone and lacks a portion of them. The sample includes about 58,000 clones, 65% to 90% seen only once; the top ten take roughly 10%. Sequenced material: peripheral blood. The receptors originated from a man aged 45 to 65 with COVID-19, enrolled during active disease.

This clone was observed a few times. The chain joins TRBV5-1 to TRBJ1-1; D gene unclear. The germline CDR1 and CDR2 sequences are SGHRS and YFSETQ. CDR3 length: 13 residues. V gave up 5 bases and J gave up 1 base, with 9 bases separating them. CDR3 sequence: CASRFDSNTEAFF. The CDR3 DNA is TGCGCCAGCAGATTTGACTCGAACACTGAAGCTTTCTTT.

The chain is built from TRBV5-4 and TRBJ1-2, with D possibly TRBD1 on 5 matching bases. The germline V and J ends were trimmed by 2 bases and 7 bases, with 12 bases remaining between them. The CDR3 runs to 13 residues. The V gene's germline CDR1 is SGHNT and CDR2 YYREEE (reference sequence). This chain's CDR3 is CASSLVREGGYTF. In DNA form, the CDR3 reads TGTGCCAGCAGCTTAGTCAGGGAAGGTGGCTACACCTTC.

V is TRBV7-9 and J is TRBJ2-7, with 8 bases lining up with TRBD1. Trimming cost V 5 bases and J 2 bases; bases outside gene matches: 8. This CDR3 contains 15 residues. Germline CDR1 is SEHNR and CDR2 is FQNEAQ (reference sequence). The CDR3 is CASSVGTGITYEQYF. The DNA for the CDR3 is TGTGCCAGCAGCGTTGGGACAGGTATTACCTACGAGCAGTACTTC.

The gene calls are TRBV19 and TRBJ2-2, with TRBD2 identical over 13 bases. Germline assignment: CDR1 LNHDA and CDR2 SQIVND (reference sequence). Losses at the gene ends were 4 bases for V and 6 bases for J; bases not matched to a gene: 5. CDR3 length: 16 amino acids. Here the CDR3 reads CASSTGLAGRAGELFF. The CDR3 DNA is TGTGCCAGTAGTACGGGACTAGCGGGACGGGCCGGGGAGCTGTTTTTT. Together with reference TRBV19 and TRBJ2-2, the CDR3 gives the full variable domain: DGGITQSPKYLFRKEGQNVTLSCEQNLNHDAMYWYRQDPGQGLRLIYYSQIVNDFQKGDIAEGYSVSREKKESFPLTVTSAQKNPTAFYLCASSTGLAGRAGELFFGEGSRLTVL.

The chain links TRBV6-5 to TRBJ1-5; 8 nucleotides match TRBD1. V dropped 6 bases and J dropped 0; count of bases not matched to a gene: 4. Germline CDR1 and CDR2: MNHEY and SVGAGI. The CDR3 covers 15 residues. Here the CDR3 DNA reads TGTGCCAGCAGCTTGACAGGGGCTAGCAATCAGCCCCAGCATTTT. As protein: CASSLTGASNQPQHF.

The chain has TRBV28 and TRBJ2-1, with 8 nucleotides matching TRBD2. V gave up 5 bases and J gave up 8 bases; unmatched junction bases: 8. The CDR3 consists of 14 residues. The germline CDR1 and CDR2 sequences are MDHEN and SYDVKM. The CDR3 nucleotides read TGTGCCAGCAGTCCCCTTTTGCGGGAGGATGAGCAGTTCTTC. This encodes CASSPLLREDEQFF. Together with reference TRBV28 and TRBJ2-1, the CDR3 gives the full variable domain: DVKVTQSSRYLVKRTGEKVFLECVQDMDHENMFWYRQDPGLGLRLIYFSYDVKMKEKGDIPEGYSVSREKKERFSLILESASTNQTSMYLCASSPLLREDEQFFGPGTRLTVL.

The genes are TRBV28 and TRBJ1-2; maybe TRBD1 (6 bases). Trimming cost V 1 base and J 8 bases, with 17 bases left between them. CDR1 MDHEN and CDR2 SYDVKM come from the germline V gene. This CDR3 is built from 15 residues. This CDR3 reads CASSLFGTPQRGYTF. The CDR3 DNA reads TGTGCCAGCAGTTTATTCGGGACACCCCAACGGGGCTACACCTTC.

The gene calls are TRBV6-5 and TRBJ2-7; 7 bases match TRBD2. CDR1 is MNHEY, CDR2 SVGAGI, per germline. CDR3 length: 13 amino acids. V lost 5 bases and J lost 4; bases outside the gene matches: 5. The CDR3 spells CASSRGTNYEQYF. The CDR3 DNA follows: TGTGCCAGCAGTCGGGGGACTAATTACGAGCAGTACTTC.

The chain recombines TRBV27 with TRBJ2-3; a weak D match, TRBD1 (6 bases). The germline gives CDR1 MNHEY, CDR2 SMNVEV (reference sequence). The CDR3 contains 16 residues. Trimming left V 5 bases short and J 4 bases short, with 19 bases between. Here the CDR3 DNA reads TGTGCCAGCAGTCCACACAGGGACCGGGTTGCAGATACGCAGTATTTT. Encoded protein: CASSPHRDRVADTQYF.

The chain recombines TRBV4-1 with TRBJ1-5, with D unclear. Germline-derived CDR1 and CDR2 are MGHRA and YSYEKL. The CDR3 loop spans 15 amino acids. The V end was cut by 1 base, the J end by 1 base, with 8 bases between. CDR3 sequence: CASSQADLSNQPQHF. CDR3 DNA sequence: TGCGCCAGCAGCCAAGCAGATTTAAGCAATCAGCCCCAGCATTTT.

This chain links TRBV28 with TRBJ2-1; possible D gene TRBD2, 5 bases. The germline V gene has CDR1 MDHEN and CDR2 SYDVKM. V lost 5 bases to trimming and J lost 3 bases, with 11 bases between them. The CDR3 is made up of 14 amino acids. CDR3 protein: CASSPTRDYNEQFF. The CDR3 DNA sequence: TGTGCCAGCAGTCCTACTCGGGACTACAATGAGCAGTTCTTC.

This chain links TRBV6-2 or TRBV6-3 with TRBJ2-7; 7 nucleotides align to TRBD2. Germline loops: CDR1 MNHEY, CDR2 SVGEGT. There are 14 residues in the CDR3. Trimming at V came to 3 bases and at J to 3 bases, leaving 5 bases not matched to a gene. The CDR3 spells CASSYTLAVYEQYF. The CDR3 nucleotides read TGTGCCAGCAGTTATACGCTAGCGGTCTACGAGCAGTACTTC.

The chain couples TRBV28 to TRBJ2-7, with TRBD1 matching 8 bases. Germline lookup yields CDR1 MDHEN and CDR2 SYDVKM. J gave up 3 bases and V 8 bases, and 6 bases lay outside the gene matches. The CDR3 is 13 amino acids. CDR3 sequence: CASLDRERYEQYF. CDR3 coding DNA: TGTGCCAGCCTGGACAGGGAACGCTACGAGCAGTACTTC.

The CDR3 bases are TGTGCCAGCAGTTTTATAGCCCCTTCGGGCTACACCTTC. It codes for CASSFIAPSGYTF. The J gene is TRBJ1-2, the V gene TRBV12-3 or TRBV12-4; no clear D. V lost 3 bases and J lost 8, with 13 bases in between. This CDR3 spans 13 amino acids.

V usage is TRBV5-8 and J usage is TRBJ2-7, with D perhaps TRBD1 (8 bases). This CDR3 contains 16 residues. Trimming pared 0 bases from V and 5 bases from J, leaving 18 bases between. Looked up from germline, CDR1 is SGHTS and CDR2 is YDEGEE. The CDR3 nucleotides are TGTGCCAGCAGCTTGGGGACAGGGTTAACTAGCGACGAGCAGTACTTC. As protein: CASSLGTGLTSDEQYF.

The rearrangement links TRBV7-8 to TRBJ1-1; 7 bases are shared with TRBD1. V was pared by 3 bases and J by 5 bases, with 6 bases of the junction left unmatched. The CDR3 is made up of 14 amino acids. Germline CDR1 reads SGHVS; CDR2 reads FQNEAQ. The CDR3 sequence: CASSLKRGRTEAFF. DNA of the CDR3: TGTGCCAGCAGCTTGAAAAGGGGGCGAACTGAAGCTTTCTTT. The entire variable domain, with the rest obtained from reference TRBV7-8 and TRBJ1-1, is as follows: GAGVSQSPRYKVAKRGQDVALRCDPISGHVSLFWYQQALGQGPEFLTYFQNEAQLDKSGLPSDRFFAERPEGSVSTLKIQRTQQEDSAVYLCASSLKRGRTEAFFGQGTRLTVV.

This chain connects TRBV19 to TRBJ2-3; 13 bases fit TRBD2. The CDR3 is made up of 17 amino acids. The V segment lost 10 bases and the J segment 8 bases; nucleotides outside the gene matches: 18. Looked up from germline, CDR1 is LNHDA and CDR2 is SQIVND (reference sequence). The CDR3 DNA reads TGTGCCACCTGGGGGACGGGAGGACTAGCGGGAGTGGGTACGCAGTATTTT. Translated: CATWGTGGLAGVGTQYF. The complete variable domain, with remaining parts taken from reference TRBV19 and TRBJ2-3, reads DGGITQSPKYLFRKEGQNVTLSCEQNLNHDAMYWYRQDPGQGLRLIYYSQIVNDFQKGDIAEGYSVSREKKESFPLTVTSAQKNPTAFYLCATWGTGGLAGVGTQYFGPGTRLTVL.

The chain couples TRBV11-1 to TRBJ2-2, with 9 bases fitting TRBD1. This CDR3 is built from 15 residues. The J segment lost 7 bases and the V segment lost 5 bases, leaving 8 bases of the junction unmatched. CDR1 and CDR2 (germline): SGHAT, FQDESV (reference sequence). DNA for the CDR3: TGTGCCAGCAGCATCCTGGGACAGGGACTCGGGGAGCTGTTTTTT. This encodes CASSILGQGLGELFF.

The chain joins TRBV9 to TRBJ2-3; D is ambiguous. Germline loops: CDR1 SGDLS, CDR2 YYNGEE. The ends were cut back, 0 bases at V and 0 bases at J, with 8 bases in the middle. The CDR3 runs to 15 residues. The CDR3 loop is CASSVGPGSTDTQYF. CDR3 sequence (DNA): TGTGCCAGCAGCGTAGGTCCAGGTAGCACAGATACGCAGTATTTT.

This chain uses TRBV19 with TRBJ2-1, with 12 bases aligning to TRBD2. V shed 10 bases and J 2 bases; nucleotides not matched to a gene: 15. From germline, CDR1 is LNHDA and CDR2 SQIVND (reference sequence). This CDR3 comprises 18 residues. The CDR3 protein is CATERGGTSGFAYNEQFF. As DNA, the CDR3 is TGTGCCACCGAACGGGGGGGGACTAGCGGGTTCGCCTACAATGAGCAGTTCTTC.

This rearrangement joins TRBV30 to TRBJ2-7, with 8 positions matching TRBD1. Trimming removed 3 bases from V and 3 bases from J; junction bases left unmatched: 4. Looked up from germline, CDR1 is GTSNPN and CDR2 is SVGIG (reference sequence). The CDR3 consists of 13 residues. The CDR3 spells CAWRQTGGYEQYF. The CDR3, as DNA: TGTGCCTGGAGGCAAACAGGGGGCTACGAGCAGTACTTC.

In its sample, this clone was seen once. One end of the junction fails to match germline, which may point to a read error. This chain connects TRBV7-3 to TRBJ2-3; 11 bases match TRBD2. Per the germline V gene, CDR1 is SGHTA and CDR2 is FQGTGA. The CDR3 covers 15 residues. The CDR3: CASTLAGGRTDTQYF. CDR3 DNA: TGTGCCAGCACCTTAGCGGGAGGGCGCACAGATACGCAGTATTTT.

This chain uses TRBV19 with TRBJ2-4; 7 bases line up with TRBD1. Germline lookup yields CDR1 LNHDA and CDR2 SQIVND (reference sequence). With 4 bases clipped from V and 0 bases from J, the junction kept 12 bases outside the gene matches. CDR3 length: 18 amino acids. The CDR3 region is CASSKGRQGPLAKNIQYF. CDR3 DNA sequence: TGTGCCAGTAGTAAAGGGCGACAGGGACCTTTAGCCAAAAACATTCAGTACTTC.

Of note for this clone: A read error may account for a junction end that differs from germline. The chain has TRBV7-7 and TRBJ2-1; TRBD1 matches 7 bases. The germline V gene encodes CDR1 SSHAT and CDR2 FNYEAQ (reference sequence). This CDR3 region has 13 residues. CDR3 sequence: CASSEDRVNEQFF. The CDR3 nucleotides read TGTGCTAGCAGCGAAGACAGGGTGAATGAGCAGTTCTTC.

The V call is TRBV19, the J call TRBJ1-2; TRBD1 matches 8 bases. V shed 3 bases, J shed 7 bases, and the junction held 19 bases outside the gene matches. Germline values: CDR1 LNHDA, CDR2 SQIVND (reference sequence). CDR3 length: 18 amino acids. The CDR3 DNA is TGTGCCAGTAGTATTTCGCCTAGGGGGGCAGGGGGCTCGAGTGGCTACACCTTC. Amino acid sequence: CASSISPRGAGGSSGYTF.

This chain links TRBV6-5 with TRBJ1-4, with 8 bases aligning to TRBD1. Trimming cost V 4 bases and J 8 bases; bases outside gene matches: 3. From germline, CDR1 is MNHEY and CDR2 SVGAGI. The CDR3 sequence is 13 residues long. This chain's CDR3 is CASSSQGAEKLFF. The DNA of the CDR3 is TGTGCCAGCAGTTCCCAGGGGGCCGAAAAACTGTTTTTT.

This chain connects TRBV29-1 to TRBJ1-5; 11 bases are shared with TRBD1. J lost 4 bases, V lost 5 bases, and 10 bases had no gene match. The CDR3 has 16 residues. Germline values: CDR1 SQVTM, CDR2 ANQGSEA. CDR3 sequence: CSVLDRGPFGNQPQHF. CDR3 in DNA: TGCAGCGTTCTGGACAGGGGGCCCTTCGGAAATCAGCCCCAGCATTTT.

V and J are TRBV7-9 and TRBJ2-3, with D unclear. CDR1 is SEHNR and CDR2 is FQNEAQ in the germline V gene (reference sequence). The CDR3 runs 14 residues. Trimming took off 1 base at V and 3 bases at J, with 8 bases between the two ends. In DNA, the CDR3 is TGTGCCAGCAGCTTAGAAGCGCTAACAGATACGCAGTATTTT. This gives the protein CASSLEALTDTQYF.

The rearrangement joins TRBV10-1 to TRBJ2-7; possible D gene TRBD1, 6 bases. With 2 bases removed from V and 2 bases from J, the gap between germline ends came to 7 bases. The CDR3 is 13 amino acids. Germline CDR1 and CDR2: WNHNN and SYGVQD (reference sequence). The CDR3 reads CASSEGGPYEQYF. The DNA of the CDR3 is TGCGCCAGCAGTGAGGGGGGCCCCTACGAGCAGTACTTC.

This sequence joins TRBV6-1 and TRBJ2-6; no clear D gene. The length of the CDR3 is 16 residues. Per germline, CDR1 MNHNS and CDR2 SASEGT. V shed 3 bases and J shed 0 bases, with 9 bases lying between them. This chain's CDR3 is CASSDRPGSGANVLTF. CDR3 nucleotide sequence: TGTGCCAGCAGTGACAGACCGGGCTCTGGGGCCAACGTCCTGACTTTC.

The rearrangement links TRBV20-1 to TRBJ1-2, with 9 bases identical to TRBD1. The V gene end was trimmed by 3 bases and the J gene end by 4 bases; junction bases not matched to a gene: 9. The CDR3 runs 15 residues. The germline V gene has CDR1 DFQATT and CDR2 SNEGSKA (reference sequence). In DNA form, the CDR3 reads TGCAGTGCTAGTCAGACAGGGGGGCTTCTCTATGGCTACACCTTC. It specifies CSASQTGGLLYGYTF.

V and J are TRBV2 and TRBJ2-5; TRBD1 matches 9 bases. The V gene's germline CDR1 is SNHLY and CDR2 FYNNEI. The trim removed 3 bases at V and 5 bases at J, leaving 10 bases unmatched. The CDR3 runs to 16 residues. CDR3 DNA: TGTGCCAGCAGTGACCTACAGGGGGCCGGGGAGGAGACCCAGTACTTC. Translated: CASSDLQGAGEETQYF.